This entry lists 15 T cell receptor beta chains sequenced from one sample in a study of T-cell memory formation after mild COVID-19. TCRdb processed the 5' RACE reads anew with MiXCR; each CDR3 protein has one entry. The top ten clones hold around 21% of a sample with a few hundred thousand distinct CDR3 sequences, less than 20% of them seen once. Material: PBMCs or a T cell subset sorted from them (not recorded which). These receptors were collected from a man aged 18 to 35 who had mild COVID-19 (a few samples of this study predate the infection). Cell type and time point are not known.

This clonotype was recorded a few times. CDR3 region: CASTPGRSAFF. The CDR3 coding sequence is TGTGCCAGTACCCCGGGACGATCCGCTTTCTTT. The chain couples TRBV2 to TRBJ1-1; D may be TRBD1 (5 bases). This CDR3 comprises 11 residues. From germline, CDR1 is SNHLY and CDR2 FYNNEI. V lost 9 bases and J 11 bases, leaving 16 bases between the germline ends.

The sample holds many counts of this clonotype. The V and J genes are TRBV20-1 and TRBJ1-5; 9 bases agree with TRBD1. J gave up 7 bases and V 3 bases, and 13 bases lay outside the gene matches. This CDR3 is 16 amino acids long. Germline-derived CDR1 and CDR2 are DFQATT and SNEGSKA (reference sequence). CDR3 sequence reads: CSASLRTGAIHQPQHF. CDR3 nucleotide sequence: TGCAGTGCTAGCCTTAGGACAGGGGCAATTCACCAGCCCCAGCATTTT.

The chain uses TRBV9 and TRBJ1-1, with D perhaps matching TRBD1 (6 bases). The CDR3 loop spans 14 amino acids. The ends were cut back, 3 bases at V and 2 bases at J, with 11 bases in the middle. CDR1 is SGDLS, CDR2 YYNGEE, per germline. The CDR3 DNA reads as TGTGCCAGCAGCGACAGGGCACTCAACACTGAAGCTTTCTTT. Encoded protein: CASSDRALNTEAFF.

This sequence joins TRBV6-5 and TRBJ2-5; D ambiguous. CDR1 is MNHEY and CDR2 is SVGAGI in the germline V gene. The V gene lost 6 bases and the J gene lost 3 bases, with 11 bases spanning the gap. This CDR3 region has 13 residues. Written as DNA, the CDR3 is TGTGCCAGCAGGGTCACTTCCAAAGAGACCCAGTACTTC. Translating it yields CASRVTSKETQYF.

This clonotype was detected only a few times. V is TRBV7-3 and J is TRBJ2-1; 9 bases map to TRBD2. In germline, CDR1 is SGHTA, CDR2 FQGTGA. V shed 5 bases and J 3 bases; nucleotides not matched to a gene: 5. The CDR3 totals 15 residues. For the CDR3, the DNA is TGTGCCAGCAGCCTAATTAGCGGGGGCTACAATGAGCAGTTCTTC. Its translation: CASSLISGGYNEQFF.

The genes are TRBV5-6 and TRBJ2-5; tentatively, D is TRBD2 (5 bases). The CDR3 is 15 amino acids. V lost 4 bases to trimming and J lost 5 bases, with 18 bases between them. The germline V gene has CDR1 SGHDT and CDR2 YYEEEE. Here the CDR3 DNA reads TGTGCCAGCAGCACCCTAAGCGGCAGTAGGGAGACCCAGTACTTC. This translates into CASSTLSGSRETQYF.

This chain joins TRBV15 and TRBJ2-7; possible D gene TRBD2, 6 bases. The CDR3 length is 15 residues. Germline V gives CDR1 LNHNV, CDR2 YYDKDF (reference sequence). Trimming shortened V by 0 bases and J by 0 bases, and 9 bases separated the two germline ends. Here the CDR3 DNA reads TGTGCCACCAGCAGAGATTTAGCGGCCTCCTACGAGCAGTACTTC. Its protein product is CATSRDLAASYEQYF.

This clonotype was recorded a few times. This chain uses TRBV29-1 with TRBJ1-4; no clear D gene. The CDR3 is 13 residues long. Germline loops: CDR1 SQVTM, CDR2 ANQGSEA. V dropped 7 bases and J dropped 5 bases, with 14 bases sitting between them. The CDR3 protein is CSATPGVNEKLFF. The CDR3 DNA reads as TGCAGCGCCACTCCGGGAGTGAATGAAAAACTGTTTTTT.

V gene TRBV6-2 or TRBV6-3 combines with J gene TRBJ2-3; no definite D call. Trimming cost V 8 bases and J 5 bases, with 5 bases left between them. Looked up from germline, CDR1 is MNHEY and CDR2 is SVGEGT. The CDR3 length is 10 residues. This chain's CDR3 is CASGRDTQYF. The CDR3 DNA reads as TGTGCCAGCGGCAGAGATACGCAGTATTTT.

The genes are TRBV12-3 or TRBV12-4 and TRBJ2-3; 8 bases align to TRBD2. The CDR3 consists of 14 residues. V gave up 5 bases and J gave up 6 bases; unmatched junction bases: 7. CDR3 nucleotide sequence: TGTGCCAGCAGTCCGCGGGGGGCACGGGATACGCAGTATTTT. This gives the protein CASSPRGARDTQYF.

This clonotype has at least ten counts. The genes are TRBV7-2 and TRBJ2-4, with D maybe TRBD1 (5 bases). The CDR3 has 13 amino acids. Germline V CDR1 and CDR2: SGHTA, FQGNSA. The V end was cut by 2 bases, the J end by 6 bases, with 8 bases between. The CDR3 nucleotides read TGTGCCAGCAGCTTACAGGGTGGAAACATTCAGTACTTC. Translating it yields CASSLQGGNIQYF.

This clonotype turned up a few times. The V and J genes are TRBV29-1 and TRBJ2-1, with D perhaps being TRBD1 or TRBD2 (5 bases each). V lost 8 bases to trimming and J lost 9 bases, with 11 bases between them. The germline V gene has CDR1 SQVTM and CDR2 ANQGSEA. This CDR3 contains 10 residues. The CDR3 region has the DNA TGCAGCACCCGGGACGGTGAGCAGTTCTTC. This translates into CSTRDGEQFF.

V and J are TRBV5-1 and TRBJ1-2; TRBD1 aligns across 9 bases. This CDR3 is built from 15 residues. Trimming removed 0 bases from V and 7 bases from J; junction bases left unmatched: 7. Germline lookup yields CDR1 SGHRS and CDR2 YFSETQ. The CDR3 DNA reads TGCGCCAGCAGCTTGGCCGGGACAGGGCCCTCTGGCTACACCTTC. It encodes CASSLAGTGPSGYTF.

This clonotype was observed many times. The chain couples TRBV7-8 to TRBJ2-7, with D perhaps matching TRBD2 (8 bases). V shed 5 bases and J shed 7 bases, with 15 bases lying between them. Per germline, CDR1 SGHVS and CDR2 FQNEAQ. CDR3 size: 13 residues. The CDR3 loop is CASSPGGTAEQYV. The CDR3 DNA follows: TGTGCCAGCAGCCCGGGAGGGACAGCTGAGCAGTACGTC.

This clonotype came up a few times. The chain employs TRBV6-5 and TRBJ2-5; 8 bases line up with TRBD2. Losses at the gene ends were 6 bases for V and 5 bases for J; bases not matched to a gene: 8. The V gene's germline CDR1 is MNHEY and CDR2 SVGAGI. The CDR3 runs 14 residues. CDR3 sequence: CASSYGGARETQYF. The DNA of the CDR3 is TGTGCCAGCAGCTACGGGGGGGCACGGGAGACCCAGTACTTC.